Shown below are 22 T cell receptor beta chains from a single sample sequenced in a study of blood T cell repertoires in COVID-19. Libraries were prepared by immunoSEQ multiplex PCR; TCRdb keeps only in-frame clonotypes and omits some of them. The sample records 200,000 to 250,000 clones, about 87% being singletons. The source material was peripheral blood. The receptors were sampled from a woman aged 25 to 39 with COVID-19, enrolled during active disease.

J is TRBJ1-1 and V is TRBV24-1; D call uncertain. Germline V gene lookup returns CDR1 KGHDR and CDR2 SFDVKD. The CDR3 runs 13 residues. The ends were cut back, 2 bases at V and 4 bases at J, with 7 bases in the middle. Written as DNA, the CDR3 is TGTGCCACCAGTGATTCGACTATCACTGAAGCTTTCTTT. It translates to CATSDSTITEAFF.

This chain uses TRBV29-1 with TRBJ1-1; maybe TRBD1 (6 bases). This CDR3 region has 12 residues. V was cut by 3 bases and J by 3 bases, with 8 bases left in between. Germline CDR1 is SQVTM and CDR2 is ANQGSEA. In DNA, the CDR3 is TGCAGCGTTGATCGACAGGACACTGAAGCTTTCTTT. It encodes CSVDRQDTEAFF.

The chain employs TRBV7-9 and TRBJ2-2; 7 bases fit TRBD1. CDR1 and CDR2 (germline): SEHNR, FQNEAQ (reference sequence). Trimming took 7 bases from V and 4 from J; bases not matched to a gene: 6. This CDR3 spans 14 amino acids. CDR3 in DNA: TGTGCCAGCACCTACAGGGGTGGCACCGGGGAGCTGTTTTTT. It is translated as CASTYRGGTGELFF.

The chain employs TRBV6-1 and TRBJ2-2; TRBD1 matches at 7 bases. The CDR3 loop spans 14 amino acids. Germline loops: CDR1 MNHNS, CDR2 SASEGT. After removal of 3 bases from V and 5 bases from J, the junction contained 3 bases not matched to a gene. The CDR3 bases are TGTGCCAGCAGTGACAGGGGGAAAACCGGGGAGCTGTTTTTT. Its protein is CASSDRGKTGELFF.

The chain couples TRBV5-1 to TRBJ2-7; D is perhaps TRBD1 (6 bases). This CDR3 is 16 amino acids long. V was cut by 1 base and J by 3 bases, with 17 bases left in between. The germline gives CDR1 SGHRS, CDR2 YFSETQ. CDR3 sequence reads: CASSLRGTGTYYEQYF. CDR3 in DNA: TGCGCCAGCAGCTTGAGGGGGACCGGGACATACTACGAGCAGTACTTC.

This chain uses TRBV5-4 with TRBJ1-5, with 9 bases lining up with TRBD1. V trimming: 4 bases; J trimming: 3 bases; junction bases outside the gene matches: 5. This CDR3 spans 15 amino acids. Germline V gene sequence: CDR1 SGHNT, CDR2 YYREEE (reference sequence). In DNA form, the CDR3 reads TGTGCCAGCAGCCTAGGACAGGGGCCCAATCAGCCCCAGCATTTT. Translation gives CASSLGQGPNQPQHF. Variable domain in full (rest from reference TRBV5-4 and TRBJ1-5): ETGVTQSPTHLIKTRGQQVTLRCSSQSGHNTVSWYQQALGQGPQFIFQYYREEENGRGNFPPRFSGLQFPNYSSELNVNALELDDSALYLCASSLGQGPNQPQHFGDGTRLSIL.

This chain uses TRBV9 with TRBJ2-2; 9 positions agree with TRBD1. This CDR3 is 15 amino acids long. J was trimmed by 6 bases and V by 0 bases; bases with no gene match: 3. Looked up from germline, CDR1 is SGDLS and CDR2 is YYNGEE. The DNA of the CDR3 is TGTGCCAGCAGCGTAGACGGGACAGGGTCCGGGGAGCTGTTTTTT. Amino acid sequence: CASSVDGTGSGELFF.

The CDR3 here is CASSPRGGLPNNEQFF. The DNA for the CDR3 is TGTGCCAGCAGTCCGCGAGGAGGACTTCCTAACAATGAGCAGTTCTTC. V is TRBV28 and J is TRBJ2-1; TRBD2 is a possible D gene (5 bases). The CDR3 sequence is 16 residues long. Germline V gene data show CDR1 as MDHEN and CDR2 as SYDVKM. V lost 5 bases and J 5 bases, leaving 19 bases between the germline ends.

The J gene is TRBJ2-7, the V gene TRBV7-8; 7 bases are a match to TRBD1. V shed 5 bases and J 2 bases; nucleotides not matched to a gene: 6. Per the germline V gene, CDR1 is SGHVS and CDR2 is FQNEAQ. The CDR3 covers 14 residues. The CDR3 sequence is CASSPWTGPYEQYF. In DNA form, the CDR3 reads TGTGCCAGCAGCCCCTGGACAGGCCCCTACGAGCAGTACTTC.

V usage is TRBV11-2 and J usage is TRBJ2-1, with TRBD1 as a possible D gene (5 bases). Germline V gene sequence: CDR1 SGHAT, CDR2 FQNNGV. Trimming removed 5 bases from V and 3 bases from J, with 8 bases in between. The CDR3 runs to 13 residues. The CDR3 region has the DNA TGTGCCAGCAGCAGTACAGGCTACAATGAGCAGTTCTTC. It codes for CASSSTGYNEQFF.

The rearrangement uses TRBV19 and TRBJ2-3; D perhaps matches TRBD1 (6 bases). The CDR3 contains 17 residues. Trimming took off 6 bases at V and 0 bases at J, with 19 bases between the two ends. In germline, CDR1 is LNHDA, CDR2 SQIVND (reference sequence). For the CDR3, the DNA is TGTGCCAGTAGCCCATCATCTGGGCAGGGGAGCACAGATACGCAGTATTTT. This codes for CASSPSSGQGSTDTQYF.

This chain connects TRBV28 to TRBJ1-1; no reliable D call. Per the germline V gene, CDR1 is MDHEN and CDR2 is SYDVKM. V lost 2 bases and J lost 1, with 8 bases in between. This CDR3 has 14 residues. The CDR3 loop reads CASSLLPQNTEAFF. CDR3 DNA: TGTGCCAGCAGTTTACTGCCACAGAACACTGAAGCTTTCTTT.

The V gene is TRBV20-1, the J gene TRBJ2-7, with D possibly TRBD1 on 5 matching bases. V was shortened by 4 bases and J by 2 bases, with 6 bases between the two germline ends. CDR3 length: 11 amino acids. From germline, CDR1 is DFQATT and CDR2 SNEGSKA (reference sequence). The CDR3 reads CSATRAYEQYF. The DNA for the CDR3 is TGCAGTGCTACCAGGGCCTACGAGCAGTACTTC.

The chain has TRBV6-6 and TRBJ1-6; TRBD1 aligns across 10 bases. CDR3 length: 16 residues. Germline-derived CDR1 and CDR2 are MNHNY and SVGAGI (reference sequence). The J segment lost 8 bases and the V segment lost 3 bases, leaving 7 bases of the junction unmatched. The CDR3 loop is CASSYGRGTGDSPLHF. Written as DNA, the CDR3 is TGTGCCAGCAGTTATGGGCGTGGGACAGGGGATTCACCCCTCCACTTT.

As DNA, the CDR3 is TGCGCCAGCAGCCAAGAAATAGGACGCGGGGGCTCCTACGAGCAGTACTTC. It translates to CASSQEIGRGGSYEQYF. This rearrangement joins TRBV4-3 to TRBJ2-7; 7 nucleotides line up with TRBD2. The CDR3 contains 17 residues. With 0 bases clipped from V and 0 bases from J, the junction kept 8 bases outside the gene matches. The germline V gene has CDR1 LGHNA and CDR2 YSLEER.

V usage is TRBV5-1 and J usage is TRBJ2-2, with 8 bases fitting TRBD1. The CDR3 contains 14 residues. J gave up 7 bases and V 0 bases, and 2 bases lay outside the gene matches. Germline-derived CDR1 and CDR2 are SGHRS and YFSETQ. CDR3 nucleotide sequence: TGCGCCAGCAGCTTGGCAGGGGGCGACGGGGAGCTGTTTTTT. It specifies CASSLAGGDGELFF. Full variable domain (outside the CDR3, taken from reference TRBV5-1 and TRBJ2-2): KAGVTQTPRYLIKTRGQQVTLSCSPISGHRSVSWYQQTPGQGLQFLFEYFSETQRNKGNFPGRFSGRQFSNSRSEMNVSTLELGDSALYLCASSLAGGDGELFFGEGSRLTVL.

CDR3 region: CASSDLDRGQAGGAYNEQFF. The CDR3 DNA is TGTGCCAGCAGTGATCTGGACAGGGGGCAAGCGGGGGGCGCCTACAATGAGCAGTTCTTC. V is TRBV2 and J is TRBJ2-1, with 11 bases matching TRBD1. V shed 3 bases and J 2 bases; nucleotides not matched to a gene: 15. Germline CDR1 and CDR2: SNHLY and FYNNEI. This CDR3 has 20 amino acids.

The chain's CDR3 is CAISLNRDSGNTIYF. The CDR3 DNA sequence: TGTGCCATCAGCCTTAACAGAGACTCTGGAAACACCATATATTTT. The rearrangement joins TRBV10-3 to TRBJ1-3, with D unclear. Germline loops: CDR1 ENHRY, CDR2 SYGVKD. The CDR3 consists of 15 residues. Trimming pared 6 bases from V and 0 bases from J, leaving 12 bases between.

J is TRBJ2-5 and V is TRBV11-2; 7 nucleotides align to TRBD2. The CDR3 extends over 15 amino acids. Germline CDR1 and CDR2: SGHAT and FQNNGV. V trimming: 0 bases; J trimming: 5 bases; junction bases outside the gene matches: 6. The chain's CDR3 is CASSLERRRGETQYF. CDR3 coding DNA: TGTGCCAGCAGCTTAGAGCGTCGGCGGGGGGAGACCCAGTACTTC.

The chain carries TRBV19 and TRBJ1-1, with D unresolved. Between the trimmed V and J ends, which lost 5 bases and 2 bases, there was a span of 12 bases. Germline V gene data show CDR1 as LNHDA and CDR2 as SQIVND (reference sequence). This CDR3 region has 14 residues. CDR3 bases: TGTGCCAGTAGTCCCGCGGCGTCAAACACTGAAGCTTTCTTT. As protein: CASSPAASNTEAFF.

The chain couples TRBV5-4 to TRBJ2-3; tentatively, D is TRBD2 (5 bases). CDR3 length: 12 residues. The V and J ends lost 6 bases and 4 bases respectively, with 9 bases between them. Per the germline V gene, CDR1 is SGHNT and CDR2 is YYREEE (reference sequence). This CDR3 reads CASNREADTQYF. CDR3 nucleotide sequence: TGTGCCAGCAATCGGGAAGCAGATACGCAGTATTTT.

This clone was seen just once. The rearrangement joins TRBV18 to TRBJ1-5; 7 bases match TRBD1. The CDR3 sequence is 16 residues long. Germline CDR1 KGHSH, CDR2 LQKENI. With V trimmed by 3 bases and J by 0 bases, 5 bases remained unmatched. CDR3 loop: CASSPGDSNSNQPQHF. CDR3 nucleotides: TGTGCCAGCTCACCGGGGGACAGTAATAGCAATCAGCCCCAGCATTTT.